Given below is one T cell receptor (beta chain) in context. What antigen it recognizes has not been identified. Base qualities are not recorded, but no much larger clone differs from it by a single base. The CDR3 regions of human TCRbeta chains were analyzed by immunosequencing. In the source study's methods: Repertoire TCRs were checked for matches against a reference library of SARS-CoV-2-specific TCRs that had been generated using the MIRA antigen-specificity platform. Breadth was defined as the fraction of unique TCRs that were SARS-CoV-2-associated. Depth was defined as the fraction of total T cells that were SARS-CoV-2-associated. Each spike-specific TCR was assigned to its reactive spike region and to a CD4 or CD8 class using the MIRA data. Log10-transformed breadth and depth values were compared by one-way ANOVA with Sidak's multiple comparisons tests. Drawn from immuneACCESS, this table holds only the in-frame rearrangements with V and J called that TCRdb kept. Clones are partly lost; checked studies trace under half to an unresolved V gene and leave the rest unexplained. Clonal size and the V and J genes are those of that table, whereas D and trimming came from the DNA. The sample has approximately 140,000 clones on record, about 90% of them singletons. The ten top clones hold 3% to 4% of the sample.

Including the terminal cysteine and phenylalanine, the CDR3 comprises 15 residues. This entry keeps only the CDR3 DNA: 45 bases, framed from base 1. The germline V end is reduced by 5 bases and the J end by 3 bases; junction bases left unmatched: 9. The CDR1 and CDR2 encoded by the germline V gene (reference sequence) are LGHDT and YNNKEL. The data belong to a study of T cell responses to AZD1222 COVID-19 vaccine (dated by TCRdb to the early 2020s). Broadly, across the study: A total of 230 to 250 trial participants underwent TCR sequencing, of whom 207 had received two doses of AZD1222 and approximately 26 had received two doses of the MenACWY control vaccine. Enrollment into the trials was organized by age into subgroups of 18-55, 56-69 and 70-plus years, and those subgroups contained roughly 160, 29 and 62 TCR-sequenced participants, respectively.

What this sample's time point label stands for: about 28 days (+/-7) after the second vaccine dose. Because spike-specific TCR depth and breadth did not differ between the two schedules, AZD1222 recipients who got a second dose at roughly 4 weeks were pooled with those who got a second dose at roughly 12 weeks. Vaccinee samples came from UK trials COV001 and COV002, including a single-blind randomized controlled phase 2/3 trial of AZD1222 (ChAdOx1 nCoV-19) in healthy adults. For TCRbeta chain sequencing, PBMC samples were collected from trial participants at day 0 and at day 28 after the second dose. Findings and caveats that apply to the study as a whole: A significant rise in spike-specific TCR breadth and depth was observed after two AZD1222 doses relative to day 0 and relative to MenACWY recipients. Most participants were white British and females outnumbered males, and the authors suggested that clonal diversity may have been underestimated. The 56-69-year group was small, and its depth increase did not reach significance, likely because of low power. Because no samples from the day 14 peak response were available, repertoires could be characterized only after the peak T cell response. Conclusions about previously exposed vaccinees were limited because only a handful of AZD1222 recipients were SARS-CoV-2 seropositive at baseline. The whole spike protein was spanned by vaccine-associated CD4 TCRs, and dominant responses were seen in regions 160-218 and 743-854. Reportedly, almost half of the unique spike-specific TCRs recognized epitopes lying outside the regions that are mutated in the B.1.351 and B.1.1.7 variants.

This sequence uses TRBV3-1 (or the pseudogene TRBV3-2) and TRBJ1-1, with 7 bases matching TRBD1. The starting material was peripheral blood, obtained 28 days after the second AZD1222 dose. The clonotype was recovered from an adult who received the AZD1222 COVID-19 vaccine. The base sequence is TGTGCCAGCAGCTCCTATGACAGGGTATACACTGAAGCTTTCTTT. This translates into CASSSYDRVYTEAFF.